This TCR beta chain was identified during a study of tumor-infiltrating lymphocytes in primary liver carcinoma. Total RNA and DNA came together from about 19-30 mg of bulk tissue without cell sorting. The CDR3 spans 14 residues. Trimming pared 8 bases from V and 1 base from J, leaving 15 bases between. From germline, CDR1 is SGHDT and CDR2 YYEEEE. Starting material of 450 to 500 ng total RNA yielded TCR beta cDNA via a constant-region primer. ARM-PCR, slightly modified, supplied the TCR beta libraries through three nested multiplex PCR rounds. The first two PCR rounds, nine to ten cycles each, used TRBV1-TRBV30 forward primers and a C-beta reverse primer. TCRdb recomputed calls from the multiplex PCR reads with MiXCR, one row per CDR3 protein. The sample yields fewer than 85,000 distinct CDR3 sequences, 69% seen once.

The rearrangement joins TRBV5-6 to TRBJ1-1, with a tentative D call TRBD1 (5 bases). Sequencing was done on a sample of tumor-adjacent normal liver tissue. This clonotype was obtained from a middle-aged man with primary liver carcinoma and hepatitis B virus infection. The CDR3 DNA reads as TGTGCCAGGAGCCCCGGACAAGGGAACACTGAAGCTTTCTTT. This gives the protein CARSPGQGNTEAFF. The whole variable domain, remainder taken from reference TRBV5-6 and TRBJ1-1, is DAGVTQSPTHLIKTRGQQVTLRCSPKSGHDTVSWYQQALGQGPQFIFQYYEEEERQRGNFPDRFSGHQFPNYSSELNVNALLLGDSALYLCARSPGQGNTEAFFGQGTRLTVV.